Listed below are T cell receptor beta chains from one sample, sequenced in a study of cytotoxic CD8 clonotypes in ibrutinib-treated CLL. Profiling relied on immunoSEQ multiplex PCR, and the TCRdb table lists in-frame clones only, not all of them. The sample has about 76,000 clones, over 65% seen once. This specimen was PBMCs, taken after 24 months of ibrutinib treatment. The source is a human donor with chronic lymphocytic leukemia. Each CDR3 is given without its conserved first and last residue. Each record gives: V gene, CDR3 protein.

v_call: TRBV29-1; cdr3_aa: SVALDRVSSYEQY
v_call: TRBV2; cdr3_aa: ASSEGTGSIAKNIQY
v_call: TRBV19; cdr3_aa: ASSMQMGTEAF
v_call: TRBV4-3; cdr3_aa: ASSLGWAVPDYGYT
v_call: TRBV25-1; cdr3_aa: ASSEPGPTGELF
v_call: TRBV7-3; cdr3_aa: ASSPTSGSTRQF
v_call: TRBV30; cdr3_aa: AWSRGTSGNTIY
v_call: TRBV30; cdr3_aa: AWGAADEQF
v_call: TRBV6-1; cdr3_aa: ASSEKGRPQH
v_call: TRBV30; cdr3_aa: AWKSLGQGTTNEKLF
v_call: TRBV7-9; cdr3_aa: ASSPRGDKYNEQF
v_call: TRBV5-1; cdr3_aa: ASSQTGGSYEQY
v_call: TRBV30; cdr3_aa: AWSVGRREQY
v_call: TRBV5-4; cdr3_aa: ASSLRQGKETQY
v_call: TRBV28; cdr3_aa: ASSLPLAGGEQF
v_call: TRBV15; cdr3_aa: ATSRGLAGGTGELF
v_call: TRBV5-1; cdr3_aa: ASSWREQETQY
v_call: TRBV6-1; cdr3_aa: ASSHQRPGSEQY
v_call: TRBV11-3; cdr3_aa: ASSLVAGGSTDTQY
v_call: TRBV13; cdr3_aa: ASRTGLAEAGDESTDTQY
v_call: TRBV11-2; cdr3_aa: ASRHTGVNYEQY
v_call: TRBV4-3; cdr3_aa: ASSQERSPRGIEQY
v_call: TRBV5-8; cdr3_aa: ASSLGTGYQPQH
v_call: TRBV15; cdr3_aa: ATSKGLAGEQF
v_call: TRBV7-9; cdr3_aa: ASSLPPIWISGELF
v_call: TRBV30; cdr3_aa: ASRSSYNEQF
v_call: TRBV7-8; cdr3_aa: ASSLAPRVADYNEQF
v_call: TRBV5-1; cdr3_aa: ASSLGGQVRDEQY
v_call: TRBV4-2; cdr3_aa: ASSSGTLNEKLF
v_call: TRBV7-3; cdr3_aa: ASSSSGIEDTQY
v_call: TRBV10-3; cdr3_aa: AISEPGQGFTDRTDTQY
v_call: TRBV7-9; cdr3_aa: ASSLTGVSGNTIY
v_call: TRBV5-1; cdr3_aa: ASSLGNGDTEAF
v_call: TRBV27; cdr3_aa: ASSIRQGTGANVLT
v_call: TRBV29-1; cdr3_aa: SVEDLAGLHQETQY
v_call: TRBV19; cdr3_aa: ASSISLLAGGNEQF
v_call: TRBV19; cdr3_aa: ASSIFPLALNQPQH
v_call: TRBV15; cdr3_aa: ATSRDFNNEQF
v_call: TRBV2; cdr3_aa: ASRGQLNTEAF
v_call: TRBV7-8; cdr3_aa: ASSLEGSNQPQH
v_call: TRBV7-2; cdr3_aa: ASSLTSGSRPAYTQY
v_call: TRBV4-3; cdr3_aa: ASSQEIRHSYNEQF
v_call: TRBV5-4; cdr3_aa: ASSLRQGANEAF
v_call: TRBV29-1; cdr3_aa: SVDILLAGASTDTQY
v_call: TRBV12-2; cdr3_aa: ASRTRSRGAETQY
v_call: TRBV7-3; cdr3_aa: ASSPRPRTSGDKETQY
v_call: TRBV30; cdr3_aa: ACKARAPMRGEQF
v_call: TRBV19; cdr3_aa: ASDRGVGTEAF
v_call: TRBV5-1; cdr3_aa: ASSSGATRGTQY
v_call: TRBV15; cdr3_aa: ATSKGGRYTGELF
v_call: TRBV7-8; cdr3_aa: ASSLAQGVTYEQY
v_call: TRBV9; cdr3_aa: ASSGRGVDSLMNTEAF
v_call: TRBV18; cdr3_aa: ASSPDSYEQY
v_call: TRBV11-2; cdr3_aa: ASSFKLRDGFGANVLT
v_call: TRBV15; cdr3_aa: ATSSGTSTDTQY